Listed here are 26 T cell receptor beta chains from one sample, sequenced in a study of CD8 T cells in Susac syndrome. Random hexamers served to reverse transcribe about 0.5 to 1 ug RNA. A single record per CDR3 protein comes from TCRdb applying MiXCR to the immunoSEQ multiplex PCR reads. The sample records about 400,000 distinct CDR3 sequences, around 85% being singletons. Sequencing was carried out using CD8+ T cells from PBMCs. These receptors all stem from a human donor with multiple sclerosis.

V is TRBV9 and J is TRBJ1-5; possible D gene TRBD1, 5 bases. The germline CDR1 and CDR2 sequences are SGDLS and YYNGEE. V lost 4 bases and J lost 0, with 8 bases in between. The CDR3 spans 14 residues. The CDR3 bases are TGTGCCAGCAGCACGACAGATAGCAATCAGCCCCAGCATTTT. This encodes CASSTTDSNQPQHF.

The genes are TRBV10-3 and TRBJ2-7; 8 positions match TRBD1. J was trimmed by 2 bases and V by 5 bases; bases with no gene match: 5. The CDR3 loop spans 14 amino acids. Germline loops: CDR1 ENHRY, CDR2 SYGVKD. The DNA for the CDR3 is TGTGCCATCAGTTCCGGGACAGGAACCTACGAGCAGTACTTC. Protein sequence: CAISSGTGTYEQYF.

This sequence joins TRBV7-2 and TRBJ2-2; D is perhaps TRBD2 (6 bases). Deletions cut 4 bases from V and 6 bases from J, with 15 bases between. CDR1 SGHTA and CDR2 FQGNSA come from the germline V gene. This CDR3 is 15 amino acids long. This CDR3 is CASSSWEAGSGELFF. In DNA form, the CDR3 reads TGTGCCAGCAGCTCCTGGGAGGCGGGTTCCGGGGAGCTGTTTTTT.

This rearrangement joins TRBV27 to TRBJ2-1, with D tentatively TRBD1 (6 bases). CDR1 is MNHEY, CDR2 SMNVEV, per germline (reference sequence). The CDR3 is 16 amino acids. Trimming shortened V by 7 bases and J by 8 bases, and 24 bases separated the two germline ends. The CDR3 DNA follows: TGTGCCAGCACCGGGGACGCAGGGGTTATTTTAGATGAGCAGTTCTTC. This sequence encodes CASTGDAGVILDEQFF.

This clonotype appeared a few times. The J gene is TRBJ1-2, the V gene TRBV6-1, with D tentatively TRBD1 (5 bases). Between the trimmed V and J ends, which lost 7 bases and 5 bases, there was a span of 20 bases. The germline gives CDR1 MNHNS, CDR2 SASEGT. This CDR3 has 15 amino acids. The CDR3 sequence is CASTLGSGFRYGYTF. CDR3 coding DNA: TGTGCCAGCACCCTCGGGTCAGGGTTTCGTTATGGCTACACCTTC.

The V call is TRBV4-1, the J call TRBJ2-7; tentatively, D is TRBD2 (5 bases). In germline, CDR1 is MGHRA, CDR2 YSYEKL. The CDR3 is 16 amino acids. V was clipped by 1 base and J by 1 base, with 14 bases between them. The DNA of the CDR3 is TGCGCCAGCAGCCAAGCGGGAAACCACTTGTCCTACGAGCAGTACTTC. Protein product: CASSQAGNHLSYEQYF.

This chain joins TRBV14 and TRBJ1-2; D call uncertain. The V gene lost 0 bases and the J gene lost 4 bases, with 15 bases spanning the gap. Germline V gene lookup returns CDR1 SGHDN and CDR2 FVKESK. This CDR3 contains 16 residues. CDR3: CASSQDSSYSIYGYTF. The CDR3 region has the DNA TGTGCCAGCAGCCAAGATAGCAGCTATAGTATCTATGGCTACACCTTC. The whole variable domain, remainder taken from reference TRBV14 and TRBJ1-2, is EAGVTQFPSHSVIEKGQTVTLRCDPISGHDNLYWYRRVMGKEIKFLLHFVKESKQDESGMPNNRFLAERTGGTYSTLKVQPAELEDSGVYFCASSQDSSYSIYGYTFGSGTRLTVV.

In this sample, this clonotype turned up once. The rearrangement uses TRBV3-1 and TRBJ1-2; perhaps TRBD1 as D (6 bases). Germline CDR1 is LGHDT and CDR2 is YNNKEL (reference sequence). Trimming stripped 4 bases from V and 3 bases from J, with 9 bases between. The CDR3 spans 13 residues. The CDR3 bases are TGTGCCAGCAGCCTCCCAGGGGACTATGGCTACACCTTC. Translated, it gives CASSLPGDYGYTF. The complete variable domain, with remaining parts taken from reference TRBV3-1 and TRBJ1-2, reads DTAVSQTPKYLVTQMGNDKSIKCEQNLGHDTMYWYKQDSKKFLKIMFSYNNKELIINETVPNRFSPKSPDKAHLNLHINSLELGDSAVYFCASSLPGDYGYTFGSGTRLTVV.

This chain uses TRBV5-1 with TRBJ1-6; 8 bases map to TRBD1. CDR3 size: 15 residues. V shed 0 bases, J shed 9 bases, and the junction held 5 bases outside the gene matches. From germline, CDR1 is SGHRS and CDR2 YFSETQ. The CDR3 region is CASSLVSGGSSPLHF. CDR3 coding DNA: TGCGCCAGCAGCTTGGTGTCAGGGGGCAGTTCACCCCTCCACTTT.

V usage is TRBV29-1 and J usage is TRBJ1-2, with 8 bases aligning to TRBD1. The ends lost 6 bases at V and 5 bases at J; junction bases unmatched: 14. There are 15 residues in the CDR3. The germline CDR1 and CDR2 sequences are SQVTM and ANQGSEA. The CDR3: CSVALSDRVIYGYTF. DNA for the CDR3: TGCAGCGTCGCCCTTTCGGACAGGGTGATATATGGCTACACCTTC.

This clonotype was seen only once. The chain is built from TRBV30 and TRBJ1-1; no reliable D call. CDR1 is GTSNPN and CDR2 is SVGIG in the germline V gene (reference sequence). The CDR3 runs to 13 residues. V lost 4 bases to trimming and J lost 2 bases, with 11 bases between them. The CDR3 nucleotides read TGTGCCTGGACCCGGGCCGTTAACACTGAAGCTTTCTTT. It codes for CAWTRAVNTEAFF.

The chain couples TRBV7-9 to TRBJ2-3; 9 bases align to TRBD2. Trimming cost V 5 bases and J 2 bases; bases outside gene matches: 5. CDR3 length equals 15 residues. Germline CDR1 and CDR2: SEHNR and FQNEAQ (reference sequence). The CDR3 is CASSTTSGFTDTQYF. In DNA, the CDR3 is TGTGCCAGCAGCACCACTAGCGGGTTCACAGATACGCAGTATTTT.

The rearrangement links TRBV27 to TRBJ1-1, with D perhaps matching TRBD1 (5 bases). Germline CDR1 MNHEY, CDR2 SMNVEV (reference sequence). The CDR3 spans 13 residues. The germline V and J ends were trimmed by 2 bases and 6 bases, with 10 bases remaining between them. The CDR3 sequence is CASSLGGEAEAFF. As DNA, the CDR3 is TGTGCCAGCAGTTTAGGAGGGGAGGCTGAAGCTTTCTTT.

The V and J genes are TRBV25-1 and TRBJ1-1; D is uncertain. CDR3 size: 15 residues. V lost 3 bases, J lost 2 bases, and 13 bases lay in between. CDR1 MGHDK and CDR2 SYGVNS come from the germline V gene. The CDR3 sequence: CASSDPGQDNTEAFF. The CDR3 bases are TGTGCCAGCAGTGACCCGGGTCAAGATAACACTGAAGCTTTCTTT. Filled out from reference TRBV25-1 and TRBJ1-1, the complete variable domain reads EADIYQTPRYLVIGTGKKITLECSQTMGHDKMYWYQQDPGMELHLIHYSYGVNSTEKGDLSSESTVSRIRTEHFPLTLESARPSHTSQYLCASSDPGQDNTEAFFGQGTRLTVV.

CDR3 amino acids: CASSSTPLPETQYF. In DNA, the CDR3 is TGTGCCAGCAGCTCCACCCCCCTCCCAGAGACCCAGTACTTC. This chain joins TRBV7-9 and TRBJ2-5; D remains ambiguous. CDR3 length: 14 residues. Trimming pared 4 bases from V and 4 bases from J, leaving 13 bases between. The germline CDR1 and CDR2 sequences are SEHNR and FQNEAQ (reference sequence).

CDR3 loop: CASRTGMNTEAFF. As DNA, the CDR3 is TGTGCCAGCAGGACCGGGATGAACACTGAAGCTTTCTTT. The V gene is TRBV27, the J gene TRBJ1-1, with D uncertain. Between the trimmed V and J ends, which lost 6 bases and 0 bases, there was a span of 8 bases. CDR1 MNHEY and CDR2 SMNVEV come from the germline V gene (reference sequence). This CDR3 comprises 13 residues.

To note about this clonotype: Sequence at one end of the junction differs from germline and may be a read error. The V call is TRBV7-8, the J call TRBJ1-6; D gene unclear. Germline V CDR1 and CDR2: SGHVS, FQNEAQ. CDR3 length: 16 residues. This CDR3 is CASSLATDGHNSPLHF. The CDR3 nucleotides read TGTGCCAGCAGCCTAGCGACTGACGGACATAATTCACCCCTCCACTTT. The full variable domain, in which reference TRBV7-8 and TRBJ1-6 provide the parts outside the CDR3, is GAGVSQSPRYKVAKRGQDVALRCDPISGHVSLFWYQQALGQGPEFLTYFQNEAQLDKSGLPSDRFFAERPEGSVSTLKIQRTQQEDSAVYLCASSLATDGHNSPLHFGNGTRLTVT.

This clonotype was detected only a few times. The CDR3 bases are TGTGCCGCCCCCCCGACTAGCGTATACTACGAGCAGTACTTC. It specifies CAAPPTSVYYEQYF. This chain connects TRBV24-1 to TRBJ2-7; 8 bases match TRBD2. CDR1 is KGHDR, CDR2 SFDVKD, per germline. The CDR3 is made up of 14 amino acids. Unmatched junction bases numbered 12, after V lost 12 bases and J lost 3 bases.

The rearrangement uses TRBV12-3 or TRBV12-4 and TRBJ2-6, with unresolved D. The CDR3 contains 16 residues. Trimming pared 3 bases from V and 0 bases from J, leaving 9 bases between. CDR3 bases: TGTGCCAGCAGTTTTCTTTTGTCCTCTGGGGCCAACGTCCTGACTTTC. It specifies CASSFLLSSGANVLTF.

The CDR3 coding sequence is TGTGCCTGGAAGTTTCCGGTCTATGGCTACACCTTC. Its protein product is CAWKFPVYGYTF. This chain links TRBV30 with TRBJ1-2; D gene uncertain. V shed 4 bases and J shed 4 bases, with 10 bases lying between them. Germline V gives CDR1 GTSNPN, CDR2 SVGIG (reference sequence). The CDR3 sequence is 12 residues long.

The rearrangement joins TRBV23-1 to TRBJ1-1; no reliable D call. TRBV23-1 counts as an open reading frame of uncertain function. Deletions cut 0 bases from V and 4 bases from J, with 9 bases between. CDR3 size: 14 residues. The CDR3 DNA reads TGCGCCAGCAGTCAATCATGGGGAATCACTGAAGCTTTCTTT. This gives the protein CASSQSWGITEAFF.

The V call is TRBV2, the J call TRBJ1-5; TRBD1 matches at 9 bases. Germline V gene sequence: CDR1 SNHLY, CDR2 FYNNEI. V was clipped by 6 bases and J by 6 bases; unmatched bases: 9. CDR3 length: 15 amino acids. CDR3 bases: TGTGCCAGCAGACTAACAGGGGGCAATAGTCAGCCCCAGCATTTT. Translated: CASRLTGGNSQPQHF.

V and J are TRBV19 and TRBJ2-1; TRBD2 matches at 7 bases. Germline CDR1 reads LNHDA; CDR2 reads SQIVND (reference sequence). The CDR3 covers 13 residues. V dropped 7 bases and J dropped 4; count of bases not matched to a gene: 4. This CDR3 reads CASIGGGYNEQFF. CDR3 sequence (DNA): TGTGCCAGTATTGGCGGGGGTTACAATGAGCAGTTCTTC.

The chain recombines TRBV6-5 with TRBJ2-1; tentative D call: TRBD1 (5 bases). V was shortened by 0 bases and J by 5 bases, with 17 bases between the two germline ends. The germline V gene encodes CDR1 MNHEY and CDR2 SVGAGI. This CDR3 is built from 17 residues. The CDR3 is CASSYSGMLDKDNEQFF. The CDR3 region has the DNA TGTGCCAGCAGTTACTCGGGAATGTTGGACAAGGACAATGAGCAGTTCTTC.

This clonotype was observed a single time. This chain uses TRBV6-5 with TRBJ2-1; D gene unclear. CDR3 length: 15 residues. The V gene's germline CDR1 is MNHEY and CDR2 SVGAGI. Trimming pared 4 bases from V and 6 bases from J, leaving 16 bases between. The CDR3, as DNA: TGTGCCAGCAGTTCCCCGGTCCCCCGTTCCAATGAGCAGTTCTTC. This gives the protein CASSSPVPRSNEQFF.

This chain connects TRBV19 to TRBJ1-1; a possible D gene is TRBD1 (6 bases). The germline V gene encodes CDR1 LNHDA and CDR2 SQIVND (reference sequence). With 3 bases removed from V and 5 bases from J, the gap between germline ends came to 10 bases. The CDR3 loop spans 13 amino acids. The CDR3 spells CASSMTGGTEAFF. CDR3 nucleotide sequence: TGTGCCAGTAGTATGACAGGCGGGACTGAAGCTTTCTTT.